This T cell receptor beta chain stems from a study of siplizumab effects on memory and regulatory T cells. Concerning this clone: The antigen is unknown.

This table comes from immunoSEQ multiplex PCR, and its TCRdb copy is limited to in-frame clones, with some not included. The sample records tens of thousands of clones, around 90% being singletons. CDR3 length equals 19 residues. Per germline, CDR1 KGHSH and CDR2 LQKENI. Trimming took off 5 bases at V and 7 bases at J, with 32 bases between the two ends. Study observations and caveats: Proliferating CD4+ or CD8+ clones, roughly 75-97% of them, lacked an assignable naive or memory phenotype.

The clonotype was recovered from a human donor in good health. The chain uses TRBV18 and TRBJ1-2; D is possibly TRBD1 (5 bases). Sequencing was performed on Tregs sorted from blood. CDR3: CASSSALIGTGVTMSGYTF. CDR3 DNA: TGTGCCAGCTCATCCGCTTTGATAGGGACGGGGGTCACTATGAGTGGCTACACCTTC.